Sequencing of this T cell receptor (beta chain) was carried out in a study of blood T cell repertoires in COVID-19. As for the study in general: Samples taken during acute and convalescent COVID-19 were collected in the United States, Italy and Spain.

In the original workflow: Cell counts per sample came from amplifying reference gene primers. Here immunoSEQ multiplex PCR was the method, and the copy in TCRdb shows in-frame clones only, minus some. D and trimming come from the DNA, and the V and J calls and clone size come from that table. The data contain more than 70,000 clones, about nine tenths of them singletons. CDR1 and CDR2 from the germline V gene are MNHEY and SVGEGT. The CDR3 runs 14 residues. The V end lost 4 bases, the J end lost 5 bases, and 14 bases lay between the germline ends. The sequence was obtained from a woman aged 45-59 years with active or convalescent COVID-19. The gene calls are TRBV6-2 or TRBV6-3 and TRBJ2-5; weak D call: TRBD1 (5 bases). Material: peripheral blood. The CDR3 region has the DNA TGTGCCAGCAGTTTACAGGAGCCCGCGGAGACCCAGTACTTC. Protein: CASSLQEPAETQYF.